The rows below give T cell receptor beta chains drawn from one sample of a study of T cell repertoires in ileal Crohn's disease. The data were produced by immunoSEQ multiplex PCR, yet TCRdb's version contains in-frame clones alone and is incomplete. The table includes 3,000 or so clones, under 75% detected once. The sequenced sample consisted of ileal tissue. The receptor set was obtained from an adult with Crohn's disease. The CDR3 runs from the conserved cysteine through the conserved F or W. D genes are given only for firm matches. Clone size is shown for a subset of rows, as once, few, many or a class of expanded clone.

J | D | size | V | DNA | CDR3
TRBJ1-1 | . | . | TRBV11-2 | TGTGCCAGCAGCCCGGTACGGTACACTGAAGCTTTCTTT | CASSPVRYTEAFF
TRBJ1-1 | . | . | TRBV6-1 | TGTGCCAGCAGTGAAGAGGTCTGGGACACTGAAGCTTTCTTT | CASSEEVWDTEAFF
TRBJ2-4 | . | few | TRBV11-1 | TGTGCCAGCAGCCCCACAACAGGGGCCAAAAACATTCAGTACTTC | CASSPTTGAKNIQYF
TRBJ1-2 | . | . | TRBV28 | TGTGCCAGCCCCACTGGGACACCAGCCTATGGCTACACCTTC | CASPTGTPAYGYTF
TRBJ1-4 | . | few | TRBV4-3 | TGCGCCAGCAGCCAAGCGGGGGCAACTAATGAAAAACTGTTTTTT | CASSQAGATNEKLFF
TRBJ1-6 | . | . | TRBV10-2 | TGCGCCAGCCGAACAGGGAATTCACCCCTCCACTTT | CASRTGNSPLHF
TRBJ1-2 | TRBD1 | . | TRBV2 | TGTGCCATAAGCGGGACAGACAGGAACTATGGCTACACCTTC | CAISGTDRNYGYTF
TRBJ2-1 | . | . | TRBV30 | TGTGCCTGGAGTGAATACAATGAGCAGTTCTTC | CAWSEYNEQFF
TRBJ1-1 | . | . | TRBV7-3 | TGTGCCAGCAGCATTGGTAGGGACACTGAAGCTTTCTTT | CASSIGRDTEAFF
TRBJ1-2 | . | . | TRBV2 | TGTGCCAGCAGTTACAGGACAGTCGACTATGGCTACACCTTC | CASSYRTVDYGYTF
TRBJ2-7 | . | . | TRBV9 | TGTGCCAGCAGTACAGTCGCCGGCAACGAGCAGTACTTC | CASSTVAGNEQYF
TRBJ1-5 | . | once | TRBV27 | TGTGCCAGCAGTTTCTGGAATCAGCCCCAGCATTTT | CASSFWNQPQHF
TRBJ2-2 | . | . | TRBV6-4 | TGTGCCAGCGAGGTTTCTAGAAACACCGGGGAGCTGTTTTTT | CASEVSRNTGELFF
TRBJ2-2 | . | . | TRBV7-6 | TGTGCCAGCAGCCAACCAACCGGGGAGCTGTTTTTT | CASSQPTGELFF
TRBJ2-5 | TRBD2 | . | TRBV5-6 | TGTGCCAGCAGCTCGTTACTAGCGGGAGGATCTGGGACCCAGTACTTC | CASSSLLAGGSGTQYF
TRBJ1-2 | . | medium-sized | TRBV2 | TGTGCCAGCAGTGCTGAGCATTCAACTAACTATGGCTACACCTTC | CASSAEHSTNYGYTF
TRBJ2-7 | . | . | TRBV7-3 | TGTGCCAGCAGCTCTCTAGGGTACGAGCAGTACTTC | CASSSLGYEQYF
TRBJ1-4 | . | . | TRBV27 | TGTGCCAGCTCAAGGACTAATGAAAAACTGTTTTTT | CASSRTNEKLFF
TRBJ1-3 | . | . | TRBV5-1 | TGCGCCAGCAGCTTGGAACCTGGATCTGGAAACACCATATATTTT | CASSLEPGSGNTIYF
TRBJ2-7 | TRBD2 | . | TRBV6-6 | TGTGCCAGCAGTTACGGGTCACTAGCGGGAGACTACGAGCAGTACTTC | CASSYGSLAGDYEQYF
TRBJ2-2 | . | few | TRBV7-6 | TGTGCCAGCAGTAGTCCCACCGGGGAGCTGTTTTTT | CASSSPTGELFF
TRBJ1-5 | . | few | TRBV4-1 | TGCGCCAGCAGCCAGAATGACGGACAGAGTCCGCCCCAGCATTTT | CASSQNDGQSPPQHF
TRBJ1-1 | . | once | TRBV28 | TGTGCCAGCAGCCCACCGGGACTTCTTTACATGAACACTGAAGCTTTCTTT | CASSPPGLLYMNTEAFF
TRBJ1-1 | . | . | TRBV11-2 | TGTGCCAGCAGCTTAATTAGGTACACTGAAGCTTTCTTT | CASSLIRYTEAFF
TRBJ2-1 | . | . | TRBV27 | TGTGCCAGCAGTCCACTAAGGGGCCTCAATGGTCAGGGTTACGAGCAGTTCTTC | CASSPLRGLNGQGYEQFF
TRBJ2-1 | . | . | TRBV25-1 | TGTGCCAGCAGTGTCCTGACGAAGGGTGAGCAGTTCTTC | CASSVLTKGEQFF
TRBJ2-7 | . | . | TRBV5-4 | TGTGCCAGCAGCTTTCATGGGGCAGGGCAGTACTTC | CASSFHGAGQYF
TRBJ1-3 | . | . | TRBV29-1 | TGCAGCGGGGGGCTCTCTGGAAACACCATATATTTT | CSGGLSGNTIYF
TRBJ1-1 | . | . | TRBV28 | TGTGCCAGCAGTTTGCAACAGGACACTGAAGCTTTCTTT | CASSLQQDTEAFF
TRBJ1-6 | . | . | TRBV29-1 | TGCAGCGGCCGGGCAGGGAAAGATTCACCCCTCCACTTT | CSGRAGKDSPLHF
TRBJ2-2 | TRBD2 | . | TRBV9 | TGTGCCAGCACGTATAGCGGGGACACCGGGGAGCTGTTTTTT | CASTYSGDTGELFF
TRBJ2-3 | TRBD1 | . | TRBV7-2 | TGTGCCAGCAGCTTGACAGGGGTAGATACGCAGTATTTT | CASSLTGVDTQYF